This entry describes one T cell receptor (beta chain). The sample is drawn from a study of CD8+CD57+ T cells in acquired aplastic anemia. Profiles of TCR beta VDJ and CDR3 were generated from a genomic DNA template. TCRdb called the reads again in MiXCR, with one record for every CDR3 protein. There are 150,000 to 200,000 distinct CDR3 sequences in the sample; roughly 50% occur only once, and about 1.8% lies in the top ten. V was clipped by 4 bases and J by 5 bases, with 5 bases between them. CDR1 SNHLY and CDR2 FYNNEI come from the germline V gene. This CDR3 is built from 11 residues. Sequenced patients had shown CD8+CD57+ cell expansion by flow cytometry. The study sampled blood from patients who had received no therapy.

This rearrangement joins TRBV2 to TRBJ2-5, with unresolved D. The receptor was isolated from a human donor with aplastic anemia. The sequenced sample consisted of sorted CD4+, CD8+, or CD8+CD57+ T cells (not recorded which) from PBMCs. The DNA for the CDR3 is TGTGCCAGCAGTGTCAAGGAGACCCAGTACTTC. It is translated as CASSVKETQYF.